This TCR beta chain was sequenced during a study of T cell repertoires in cytomegalovirus infection. Study as a whole: Indications of both CMV infection and matching HLA type were provided by public TCR beta signatures. Regarding the study as a whole: Summed public TCR beta family frequency identified CMV carriers bearing the relevant HLA.

TCRdb fed the reads into MiXCR, producing one record per CDR3 protein. The table has roughly 500,000 distinct CDR3 sequences, 10% to 12% seen once. With regard to this clonotype: Its antigen is not known.

The TCR comes from a human donor in good health (CMV status not recorded). Some clones in this sample may be carry-over from other donors' samples. Sequenced material: PBMCs.

The CDR3 DNA reads as TGTGCCAGCAGTTTATCTCCTCCCGGGACTAGCGGGAGCGATGAGCAGTTCTTC. As protein: CASSLSPPGTSGSDEQFF. This chain links TRBV27 with TRBJ2-1; 14 nucleotides align to TRBD2. The V segment lost 0 bases and the J segment 8 bases; nucleotides outside the gene matches: 9. The CDR3 spans 18 residues. CDR1 and CDR2 (germline): MNHEY, SMNVEV (reference sequence).